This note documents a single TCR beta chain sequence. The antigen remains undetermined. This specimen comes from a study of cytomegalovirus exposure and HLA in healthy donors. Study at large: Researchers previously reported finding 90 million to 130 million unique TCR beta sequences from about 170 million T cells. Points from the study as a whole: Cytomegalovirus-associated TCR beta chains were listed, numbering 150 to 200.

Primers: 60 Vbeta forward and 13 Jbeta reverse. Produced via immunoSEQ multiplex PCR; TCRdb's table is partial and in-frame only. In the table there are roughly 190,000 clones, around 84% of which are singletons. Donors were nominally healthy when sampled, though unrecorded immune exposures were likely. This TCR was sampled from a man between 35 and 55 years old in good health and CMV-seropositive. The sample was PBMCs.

CDR3 region: CAWSSGGNQPQHF. As DNA, the CDR3 is TGTGCCTGGAGTTCGGGGGGGAATCAGCCCCAGCATTTT. V usage is TRBV30 and J usage is TRBJ1-5, with D perhaps TRBD1 (5 bases). V was shortened by 2 bases and J by 4 bases, with 9 bases between the two germline ends. Germline CDR1 and CDR2: GTSNPN and SVGIG (reference sequence). The length of the CDR3 is 13 residues.